The 18 T cell receptor beta chains below all came from one sample that was sequenced in a study of T cell changes during pregnancy in multiple sclerosis. Generated by immunoSEQ multiplex PCR, the TCRdb table keeps only in-frame clones and is missing some. The table shows roughly 31,000 clones, with around nine tenths occurring only once. Sequencing was performed on CD4+ T cells from peripheral blood mononuclear cells, taken in the first trimester of pregnancy. The source is a female donor with multiple sclerosis, enrolled in a pregnancy study.

The genes are TRBV5-1 and TRBJ2-3; weak D call: TRBD1 (6 bases). Germline CDR1 SGHRS, CDR2 YFSETQ. The CDR3 is made up of 17 amino acids. Between the trimmed V and J ends, which lost 0 bases and 1 base, there was a span of 15 bases. This CDR3 reads CASSLVVSTGRTDTQYF. As DNA, the CDR3 is TGCGCCAGCAGCTTGGTGGTCTCGACAGGACGCACAGATACGCAGTATTTT.

The chain couples TRBV7-8 to TRBJ2-3; tentatively, D is TRBD2 (5 bases). The germline V gene has CDR1 SGHVS and CDR2 FQNEAQ. V was trimmed by 1 base and J by 2 bases, leaving 10 bases between them. This CDR3 is built from 15 residues. The DNA of the CDR3 is TGTGCCAGCAGCTTAGGTGCGGGCTACACAGATACGCAGTATTTT. Its protein is CASSLGAGYTDTQYF.

CDR3 region: CSGSRDRLTDTQYF. CDR3 DNA: TGCAGCGGCAGCCGGGACAGGCTCACAGATACGCAGTATTTT. The V call is TRBV29-1, the J call TRBJ2-3; 8 bases align to TRBD1. CDR1 SQVTM and CDR2 ANQGSEA come from the germline V gene. The CDR3 sequence is 14 residues long. V lost 7 bases to trimming and J lost 2 bases; unmatched junction nucleotides: 8.

The chain has TRBV7-3 and TRBJ2-6; 7 bases line up with TRBD1. The J segment lost 1 base and the V segment lost 3 bases, leaving 6 bases of the junction unmatched. Germline assignment: CDR1 SGHTA and CDR2 FQGTGA. The CDR3 contains 17 residues. The DNA for the CDR3 is TGTGCCAGCAGCTTTACAGGGGTTAGTTCTGGGGCCAACGTCCTGACTTTC. Translation: CASSFTGVSSGANVLTF.

The chain carries TRBV7-2 and TRBJ2-7; TRBD2 aligns across 8 bases. The CDR3 runs to 14 residues. V lost 1 base and J lost 7; bases outside the gene matches: 6. Germline V CDR1 and CDR2: SGHTA, FQGNSA. CDR3 residues: CASSLVSGAREQYF. DNA of the CDR3: TGTGCCAGCAGCTTAGTTAGCGGGGCTAGGGAGCAGTACTTC.

The gene calls are TRBV28 and TRBJ2-7; D might be TRBD1 (5 bases). V gave up 6 bases and J gave up 1 base, with 7 bases separating them. Germline CDR1 is MDHEN and CDR2 is SYDVKM. The CDR3 runs to 12 residues. CDR3 coding DNA: TGTGCCAGCAGGGGGCGGTCCTACGAGCAGTACTTC. Translation gives CASRGRSYEQYF.

The table lists this clone with a few counts. This chain connects TRBV20-1 to TRBJ1-1; D is unclear. Germline CDR1 is DFQATT and CDR2 is SNEGSKA (reference sequence). V was trimmed by 3 bases and J by 7 bases, leaving 6 bases between them. The CDR3 consists of 10 residues. The CDR3 here is CSASRLEAFF. DNA for the CDR3: TGCAGTGCTAGTCGACTTGAAGCTTTCTTT.

The V call is TRBV5-1, the J call TRBJ1-1; 7 positions match TRBD1. Unmatched junction bases numbered 4, after V lost 4 bases and J lost 1 base. CDR3 length equals 14 residues. Germline V gene lookup returns CDR1 SGHRS and CDR2 YFSETQ. DNA of the CDR3: TGCGCCAGCAGCCAAAACAGGGGGAACACTGAAGCTTTCTTT. Its protein is CASSQNRGNTEAFF. Supplemented by reference TRBV5-1 and TRBJ1-1, the full variable domain reads KAGVTQTPRYLIKTRGQQVTLSCSPISGHRSVSWYQQTPGQGLQFLFEYFSETQRNKGNFPGRFSGRQFSNSRSEMNVSTLELGDSALYLCASSQNRGNTEAFFGQGTRLTVV.

This chain uses TRBV9 with TRBJ1-2; TRBD1 is a possible D gene (6 bases). Trimming removed 3 bases at V and 1 base at J, with 10 bases between. Germline loops: CDR1 SGDLS, CDR2 YYNGEE. This CDR3 region has 14 residues. CDR3 in amino acids: CASSGDTNNYGYTF. The CDR3 nucleotides are TGTGCCAGCAGCGGGGACACGAATAACTATGGCTACACCTTC.

J is TRBJ2-7 and V is TRBV4-3; 8 bases are a match to TRBD1. Germline assignment: CDR1 LGHNA and CDR2 YSLEER. The V gene end was trimmed by 1 base and the J gene end by 2 bases; junction bases not matched to a gene: 7. The CDR3 length is 16 residues. This chain's CDR3 is CASSQGRTGLAYEQYF. CDR3 DNA sequence: TGCGCCAGCAGCCAAGGGAGGACAGGGTTGGCCTACGAGCAGTACTTC.

The chain uses TRBV6-5 and TRBJ2-1, with D perhaps matching TRBD2 (6 bases). The V gene lost 6 bases and the J gene lost 4 bases, with 16 bases spanning the gap. The CDR3 has 15 residues. Germline V CDR1 and CDR2: MNHEY, SVGAGI. CDR3 region: CASSPTSRSYNEQFF. In nucleotides, the CDR3 is TGTGCCAGCAGCCCAACTAGCCGCTCTTACAATGAGCAGTTCTTC.

The chain links TRBV7-9 to TRBJ2-2; a possible D gene is TRBD2 (5 bases). The V gene lost 4 bases and the J gene lost 1 base, with 10 bases spanning the gap. The CDR3 loop spans 15 amino acids. Germline CDR1 is SEHNR and CDR2 is FQNEAQ (reference sequence). Written as DNA, the CDR3 is TGTGCCAGCAGCTCACCTAGCAGGAACACCGGGGAGCTGTTTTTT. Residues: CASSSPSRNTGELFF.

This clone has a handful of counts. This chain links TRBV6-5 with TRBJ2-7; 8 nucleotides agree with TRBD1. Germline V gene sequence: CDR1 MNHEY, CDR2 SVGAGI. The V and J ends lost 5 bases and 1 base, in that order; junction bases with no gene match: 4. The CDR3 has 14 amino acids. The CDR3 DNA is TGTGCCAGCAGTCTGCACAGGGGGTCCTACGAGCAGTACTTC. It translates to CASSLHRGSYEQYF.

This rearrangement joins TRBV18 to TRBJ2-5; D perhaps matches TRBD2 (7 bases). Germline V CDR1 and CDR2: KGHSH, LQKENI. V was clipped by 3 bases and J by 1 base, with 15 bases between them. The CDR3 has 16 amino acids. CDR3 sequence: CASSPRYGGPQETQYF. CDR3 nucleotide sequence: TGTGCCAGCTCACCCCGGTACGGGGGGCCCCAAGAGACCCAGTACTTC.

This chain joins TRBV27 and TRBJ2-7; tentative D call: TRBD2 (5 bases). Germline CDR1 and CDR2: MNHEY and SMNVEV (reference sequence). V gave up 2 bases and J gave up 2 bases, with 13 bases separating them. The CDR3 covers 15 residues. The CDR3 here is CASSLGVLGAYEQYF. The CDR3 DNA reads TGTGCCAGCAGTTTAGGGGTACTAGGTGCCTACGAGCAGTACTTC.

The CDR3 coding sequence is TGTGCCAGCAGTGAGGTAACGGGACTAGGACGCCGGGAGCTCGCAGATACGCAGTATTTT. Its protein is CASSEVTGLGRRELADTQYF. This chain links TRBV2 with TRBJ2-3; 8 bases map to TRBD2. The CDR3 is 20 amino acids. Germline assignment: CDR1 SNHLY and CDR2 FYNNEI. V shed 3 bases, J shed 4 bases, and the junction held 21 bases outside the gene matches.

The rearrangement links TRBV5-1 to TRBJ1-1; tentatively, D is TRBD1 (6 bases). The CDR3 runs 13 residues. Trimming left V 0 bases short and J 4 bases short, with 7 bases between. Germline loops: CDR1 SGHRS, CDR2 YFSETQ. The CDR3 bases are TGCGCCAGCAGCTTGGTCAGGGGCACTGAAGCTTTCTTT. Protein product: CASSLVRGTEAFF. Using reference TRBV5-1 and TRBJ1-1 for the parts outside the CDR3, the full variable domain is KAGVTQTPRYLIKTRGQQVTLSCSPISGHRSVSWYQQTPGQGLQFLFEYFSETQRNKGNFPGRFSGRQFSNSRSEMNVSTLELGDSALYLCASSLVRGTEAFFGQGTRLTVV.

The rearrangement joins TRBV27 to TRBJ1-2; 10 bases map to TRBD1. Germline trimming cut 5 bases from V and 4 bases from J; bases unmatched to any gene: 7. CDR1 is MNHEY, CDR2 SMNVEV, per germline (reference sequence). The CDR3 loop spans 15 amino acids. Here the CDR3 reads CASSPWTGGGYGYTF. CDR3 bases: TGTGCCAGCAGTCCGTGGACAGGGGGAGGCTATGGCTACACCTTC.